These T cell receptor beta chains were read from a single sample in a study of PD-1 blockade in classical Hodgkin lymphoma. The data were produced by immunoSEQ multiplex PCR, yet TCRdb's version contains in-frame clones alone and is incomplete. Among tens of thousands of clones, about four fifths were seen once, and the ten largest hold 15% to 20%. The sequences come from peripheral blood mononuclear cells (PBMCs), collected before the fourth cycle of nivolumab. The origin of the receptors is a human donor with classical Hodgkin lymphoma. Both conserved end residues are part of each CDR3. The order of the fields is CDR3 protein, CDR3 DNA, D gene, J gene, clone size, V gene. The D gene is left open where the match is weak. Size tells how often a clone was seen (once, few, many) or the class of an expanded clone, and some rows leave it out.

CDR3aa: CASTRDVVAYEQYF; CDR3nt: TGTGCCAGCACCCGGGACGTAGTTGCCTACGAGCAGTACTTC; d_gene: .; j_gene: TRBJ2-7; abundance: .; v_gene: TRBV2
CDR3aa: CASSQEPSLAGGYTDTQYF; CDR3nt: TGTGCCAGCAGCCAAGAACCGAGCCTAGCGGGGGGTTACACAGATACGCAGTATTTT; d_gene: TRBD2; j_gene: TRBJ2-3; abundance: .; v_gene: TRBV4-2
CDR3aa: CASSTTPGTYEQYF; CDR3nt: TGTGCCAGCAGCACAACCCCGGGAACCTACGAGCAGTACTTC; d_gene: .; j_gene: TRBJ2-7; abundance: .; v_gene: TRBV9
CDR3aa: CAWMKSPTGEQYF; CDR3nt: TGTGCCTGGATGAAGTCTCCTACTGGGGAGCAGTACTTC; d_gene: .; j_gene: TRBJ2-7; abundance: .; v_gene: TRBV30
CDR3aa: CASSLSRDYGYTF; CDR3nt: TGTGCCAGCAGTTTATCAAGGGATTATGGCTACACCTTC; d_gene: .; j_gene: TRBJ1-2; abundance: .; v_gene: TRBV27
CDR3aa: CATSAPNEGHEQYF; CDR3nt: TGTGCCACCAGCGCACCTAATGAGGGGCACGAGCAGTACTTC; d_gene: .; j_gene: TRBJ2-7; abundance: .; v_gene: TRBV15
CDR3aa: CASSISGTPYGNEQFF; CDR3nt: TGTGCCAGTAGTATTTCCGGGACTCCTTACGGCAATGAGCAGTTCTTC; d_gene: .; j_gene: TRBJ2-1; abundance: .; v_gene: TRBV19
CDR3aa: CASSLDYRSEAFF; CDR3nt: TGTGCCAGCAGCTTAGATTACCGTTCCGAAGCTTTCTTT; d_gene: .; j_gene: TRBJ1-1; abundance: .; v_gene: TRBV11-1
CDR3aa: CASSVGQDENNSPLHF; CDR3nt: TGTGCCAGCAGCGTAGGGCAGGATGAGAATAATTCACCCCTCCACTTT; d_gene: .; j_gene: TRBJ1-6; abundance: .; v_gene: TRBV9
CDR3aa: CASGDRGRYEQYF; CDR3nt: TGTGCCAGCGGGGACAGGGGACGCTACGAGCAGTACTTC; d_gene: TRBD1; j_gene: TRBJ2-7; abundance: .; v_gene: TRBV2
CDR3aa: CASSPPGGAQGYTF; CDR3nt: TGTGCCAGCAGCCCGCCCGGGGGGGCGCAGGGCTACACCTTC; d_gene: .; j_gene: TRBJ1-2; abundance: .; v_gene: TRBV6-5
CDR3aa: CASSLVGTGNSPLHF; CDR3nt: TGTGCCAGCAGCTTAGTGGGGACTGGGAATTCACCCCTCCACTTT; d_gene: .; j_gene: TRBJ1-6; abundance: .; v_gene: TRBV7-6
CDR3aa: CASSTQGAVDSYEQYF; CDR3nt: TGTGCCAGTTCCACTCAGGGGGCCGTAGACTCCTACGAGCAGTACTTC; d_gene: TRBD1; j_gene: TRBJ2-7; abundance: medium-sized; v_gene: TRBV19
CDR3aa: CSVRLNRGHQETQYF; CDR3nt: TGCAGCGTCCGATTAAACAGGGGCCACCAAGAGACCCAGTACTTC; d_gene: TRBD1; j_gene: TRBJ2-5; abundance: .; v_gene: TRBV29-1
CDR3aa: CASSPWGATGELFF; CDR3nt: TGTGCCAGCAGCCCCTGGGGGGCCACCGGGGAGCTGTTTTTT; d_gene: .; j_gene: TRBJ2-2; abundance: .; v_gene: TRBV7-2
CDR3aa: CASSQEPGRSYEQYF; CDR3nt: TGTGCCAGCAGCCAGGAACCGGGACGGTCCTACGAGCAGTACTTC; d_gene: .; j_gene: TRBJ2-7; abundance: .; v_gene: TRBV4-2
CDR3aa: CASRGFGHEQFF; CDR3nt: TGTGCCAGCAGGGGTTTTGGACATGAGCAGTTCTTC; d_gene: .; j_gene: TRBJ2-1; abundance: .; v_gene: TRBV27
CDR3aa: CASSETGINTEAFF; CDR3nt: TGTGCCAGCAGTGAGACAGGGATTAACACTGAAGCTTTCTTT; d_gene: TRBD1; j_gene: TRBJ1-1; abundance: .; v_gene: TRBV6-5